Shown below are 22 T cell receptor beta chains from a single sample sequenced in a study of beta chain features in type 1 diabetes. The antigens for these receptors are not known. Study-wide results and limits: Among all four CD4+ subsets, Type 1 diabetes patients had TCRB CDR3s that were moderately but significantly shorter.

Expressed TCRB transcripts were sequenced because the entire RNA isolate underwent reverse transcription. Method: immunoSEQ multiplex PCR; TCRdb's copy keeps in-frame clones and lacks some. The table lists over 150,000 clones, just over 8% of them singletons. The sequencing input was central memory CD4+ T cells from blood. These receptors all stem from a woman aged 18 to 35 with type 1 diabetes.

The CDR3, as DNA: TGTGCCAGCAGTGAGAGTCTGGAGACTGAAGCTTTCTTT. It translates to CASSESLETEAFF. The J gene is TRBJ1-1, the V gene TRBV6-1; D not resolved. The CDR3 sequence is 13 residues long. Trimming shortened V by 3 bases and J by 5 bases, and 10 bases separated the two germline ends. Germline CDR1 is MNHNS and CDR2 is SASEGT.

In this sample, this clone turned up many times. The chain has TRBV29-1 and TRBJ2-7, with D possibly being TRBD1 (5 bases). Trimming pared 6 bases from V and 3 bases from J, leaving 15 bases between. Germline CDR1 SQVTM, CDR2 ANQGSEA. The CDR3 sequence is 13 residues long. The CDR3 nucleotides read TGCAGCGTCTCAGGCTTTACAGGCTACGAGCAGTACTTC. Amino acids: CSVSGFTGYEQYF.

V and J are TRBV7-2 and TRBJ2-7, with 13 bases matching TRBD2. CDR1 is SGHTA and CDR2 is FQGNSA in the germline V gene. This CDR3 has 14 residues. J lost 6 bases, V lost 5 bases, and 4 bases had no gene match. DNA for the CDR3: TGTGCCAGCAGCCCCACTAGCGGGGGGGGCGAGCAGTACTTC. It is translated as CASSPTSGGGEQYF.

This chain links TRBV6-5 with TRBJ1-1, with D maybe TRBD1 (5 bases). The CDR3 covers 14 residues. V was pared by 5 bases and J by 6 bases, with 16 bases between. Germline V CDR1 and CDR2: MNHEY, SVGAGI. The CDR3 sequence: CASSPQGKLAEAFF. As DNA, the CDR3 is TGTGCCAGCAGTCCTCAGGGCAAGCTCGCTGAAGCTTTCTTT.

V is TRBV6-5 and J is TRBJ1-6, with TRBD1 identical over 9 bases. Per germline, CDR1 MNHEY and CDR2 SVGAGI. The CDR3 consists of 15 residues. J lost 0 bases, V lost 6 bases, and 0 bases had no gene match. The CDR3 region is CASRGQGSYNSPLHF. CDR3 sequence (DNA): TGTGCCAGCAGGGGACAGGGCTCCTATAATTCACCCCTCCACTTT.

J is TRBJ2-5 and V is TRBV6-6, with 7 bases that match TRBD2. Germline lookup yields CDR1 MNHNY and CDR2 SVGAGI (reference sequence). The trim removed 6 bases at V and 4 bases at J, leaving 8 bases unmatched. The length of the CDR3 is 14 residues. The CDR3 region has the DNA TGTGCCAGCAGGGGTTTGCGGGGGTCAGAGACCCAGTACTTC. Protein product: CASRGLRGSETQYF.

With respect to this clone: Other DNA variants within this sample encode the same CDR3. The chain recombines TRBV5-1 with TRBJ2-5; D uncertain. The CDR3 has 13 amino acids. Trimming took off 4 bases at V and 5 bases at J, with 12 bases between the two ends. Germline V gives CDR1 SGHRS, CDR2 YFSETQ. The CDR3 protein is CASSPLSAETQYF. CDR3 nucleotide sequence: TGCGCCAGCAGCCCCCTTAGTGCGGAGACCCAGTACTTC.

The rearrangement links TRBV29-1 to TRBJ2-3; no firm D call. V was clipped by 3 bases and J by 0 bases, with 13 bases between them. Per the germline V gene, CDR1 is SQVTM and CDR2 is ANQGSEA. This CDR3 contains 15 residues. The CDR3 protein is CSVDGGAYSTDTQYF. As DNA, the CDR3 is TGCAGCGTTGACGGCGGCGCCTATAGCACAGATACGCAGTATTTT.

This clone has more than one count but fewer than ten. The V gene is TRBV30, the J gene TRBJ2-7; TRBD2 might be the D (6 bases). The CDR3 runs to 13 residues. The V gene's germline CDR1 is GTSNPN and CDR2 SVGIG (reference sequence). V lost 1 base to trimming and J lost 7 bases, with 14 bases between them. CDR3 sequence (DNA): TGTGCCTGGAGTGCAGCGGGCGCGGGGGAGCAGTACTTC. Protein: CAWSAAGAGEQYF.

The table lists this clone with a few counts. The chain joins TRBV7-2 to TRBJ2-7; possible D gene TRBD2, 6 bases. Looked up from germline, CDR1 is SGHTA and CDR2 is FQGNSA. V lost 0 bases to trimming and J lost 4 bases, with 13 bases between them. CDR3 length: 15 residues. CDR3: CASSLAWRGGYEQYF. CDR3 coding DNA: TGTGCCAGCAGCTTAGCTTGGCGGGGCGGGTACGAGCAGTACTTC.

V usage is TRBV30 and J usage is TRBJ1-2; D unresolved. The CDR3 is 11 amino acids. Trimming cost V 4 bases and J 2 bases, with 5 bases left between them. Germline CDR1 is GTSNPN and CDR2 is SVGIG (reference sequence). The CDR3 coding sequence is TGTGCCTGGACAGAAAACTATGGCTACACCTTC. Amino acids: CAWTENYGYTF.

This rearrangement joins TRBV6-7 to TRBJ2-4; 9 nucleotides line up with TRBD2. TRBV6-7 is given ORF status, its function remaining uncertain. The CDR3 runs to 13 residues. J lost 5 bases, V lost 6 bases, and 2 bases had no gene match. The CDR3 protein is CASRLAGENIQYF. CDR3 sequence (DNA): TGTGCCAGCAGGTTAGCGGGAGAAAACATTCAGTACTTC.

This clone was detected only a few times. The chain links TRBV6-5 to TRBJ1-2; a weak D match, TRBD1 (5 bases). V shed 10 bases and J shed 2 bases, with 17 bases lying between them. The CDR3 sequence is 14 residues long. Germline loops: CDR1 MNHEY, CDR2 SVGAGI. The CDR3 loop reads CATRSAGSNYGYTF. Written as DNA, the CDR3 is TGTGCCACCCGATCGGCAGGGTCCAACTATGGCTACACCTTC.

There are a few counts of this clone. The CDR3 bases are TGTGCCAGCAGTCTGGGACAGGGGACGGCCGGGAACTATGGCTACACCTTC. This codes for CASSLGQGTAGNYGYTF. The V gene is TRBV27, the J gene TRBJ1-2; 10 bases agree with TRBD1. CDR3 length: 17 amino acids. Germline V gene sequence: CDR1 MNHEY, CDR2 SMNVEV (reference sequence). V lost 5 bases and J lost 2; bases outside the gene matches: 11.

This clone was recorded a few times. The V gene is TRBV18, the J gene TRBJ2-7; 8 bases are a match to TRBD1. The CDR3 loop spans 15 amino acids. Germline CDR1 and CDR2: KGHSH and LQKENI. The J segment lost 2 bases and the V segment lost 2 bases, leaving 5 bases of the junction unmatched. The CDR3 coding sequence is TGTGCCAGCTCACCAGCGACAGGGGCTACCTACGAGCAGTACTTC. It yields the protein CASSPATGATYEQYF.

This clone was counted a few times. The rearrangement links TRBV4-3 to TRBJ1-1; 7 positions agree with TRBD1. This CDR3 is 17 amino acids long. V was clipped by 2 bases and J by 3 bases; unmatched bases: 12. Germline loops: CDR1 LGHNA, CDR2 YSLEER. As DNA, the CDR3 is TGCGCCAGCAGCCAATTGGCGCGAACAGGGGTGGACACTGAAGCTTTCTTT. Protein product: CASSQLARTGVDTEAFF.

In this sample, this clone turned up a few times. The rearrangement links TRBV4-3 to TRBJ2-7; D is possibly TRBD1 (5 bases). Per germline, CDR1 LGHNA and CDR2 YSLEER. Trimming took 1 base from V and 7 from J, leaving 14 bases between them. The CDR3 runs to 14 residues. CDR3 residues: CASSQARALGEQYF. CDR3 sequence (DNA): TGCGCCAGCAGCCAAGCCAGGGCCTTGGGGGAGCAGTACTTC.

This clone was seen a few times. This chain joins TRBV7-2 and TRBJ1-2; no clear D. Germline V gives CDR1 SGHTA, CDR2 FQGNSA. The CDR3 length is 14 residues. The germline V and J ends were trimmed by 1 base and 0 bases, with 6 bases remaining between them. This CDR3 reads CASSLDSANYGYTF. CDR3 coding DNA: TGTGCCAGCAGCTTAGACAGTGCTAACTATGGCTACACCTTC.

This chain uses TRBV7-2 with TRBJ1-6; 8 nucleotides align to TRBD1. The CDR3 has 12 residues. V shed 6 bases and J 10 bases; nucleotides not matched to a gene: 2. Looked up from germline, CDR1 is SGHTA and CDR2 is FQGNSA. The CDR3 coding sequence is TGTGCCAGCAGAACAGGGGGATCACCCCTCCACTTT. Residues: CASRTGGSPLHF.

This clone was seen only a few times. The chain employs TRBV30 and TRBJ1-4; a weak D match, TRBD1 (6 bases). CDR1 and CDR2 from the germline V gene are GTSNPN and SVGIG (reference sequence). The CDR3 sequence is 16 residues long. Trimming took 5 bases from V and 8 from J, leaving 24 bases between them. CDR3 in amino acids: CAWGRPLGGLDEKLFF. The CDR3 DNA sequence: TGTGCCTGGGGCCGCCCACTAGGGGGTTTAGACGAAAAACTGTTTTTT.

This rearrangement joins TRBV14 to TRBJ2-2; D is uncertain. CDR3 length: 14 amino acids. V lost 0 bases and J lost 5, with 7 bases in between. The germline CDR1 and CDR2 sequences are SGHDN and FVKESK. The DNA of the CDR3 is TGTGCCAGCAGCCAAGAAGTTAGTACCGGGGAGCTGTTTTTT. It yields the protein CASSQEVSTGELFF.

The J gene is TRBJ2-7, the V gene TRBV6-5; D is uncertain. Germline V CDR1 and CDR2: MNHEY, SVGAGI. The V end lost 10 bases, the J end lost 6 bases, and 13 bases lay between the germline ends. The CDR3 is 11 residues long. The CDR3 is CATLQFSEQYF. CDR3 in DNA: TGTGCCACCCTCCAGTTCTCCGAGCAGTACTTC.